One sample yielded the 4 T cell receptor beta chains listed below, sequenced in a study of T cell responses to AZD1222 COVID-19 vaccine. Sequencing used immunoSEQ multiplex PCR; TCRdb keeps in-frame clones, though not all of them. Among more than 150,000 clones, about nine tenths were seen once, and the ten largest hold roughly 1.9%. The input for sequencing was peripheral blood, taken 28 days after the second AZD1222 dose. Receptors originate from an adult who received the AZD1222 COVID-19 vaccine.

This clone was recorded only once. The chain has TRBV13 and TRBJ2-3; D ambiguous. CDR1 and CDR2 from the germline V gene are PRHDT and FYEKMQ (reference sequence). With 5 bases removed from V and 5 bases from J, the gap between germline ends came to 20 bases. The CDR3 consists of 16 residues. As DNA, the CDR3 is TGTGCCAGCAGCACCCGGACGTGGGCGAACGAAGATACGCAGTATTTT. This encodes CASSTRTWANEDTQYF. Combining the CDR3 with reference TRBV13 and TRBJ2-3 gives the whole variable domain AAGVIQSPRHLIKEKRETATLKCYPIPRHDTVYWYQQGPGQDPQFLISFYEKMQSDKGSIPDRFSAQQFSDYHSELNMSSLELGDSALYFCASSTRTWANEDTQYFGPGTRLTVL.

This clone showed up just once. The chain employs TRBV27 and TRBJ1-1; a weak D match, TRBD1 (6 bases). The V end was cut by 6 bases, the J end by 7 bases, with 15 bases between. This CDR3 has 13 amino acids. Germline V gene data show CDR1 as MNHEY and CDR2 as SMNVEV (reference sequence). For the CDR3, the DNA is TGTGCCAGCAGAGGGGGAGGAGGGCATGAAGCTTTCTTT. Protein sequence: CASRGGGGHEAFF.

The rearrangement links TRBV19 to TRBJ1-5, with 8 bases that match TRBD1. The CDR3 loop spans 13 amino acids. CDR1 LNHDA and CDR2 SQIVND come from the germline V gene (reference sequence). V was pared by 5 bases and J by 5 bases, with 2 bases of the junction left unmatched. Here the CDR3 DNA reads TGTGCCAGTAGTCTGGGACAGGATCAGCCCCAGCATTTT. This codes for CASSLGQDQPQHF.

This chain uses TRBV6-5 with TRBJ1-2, with TRBD1 matching 7 bases. The CDR3 has 15 amino acids. V trimming: 0 bases; J trimming: 4 bases; junction bases outside the gene matches: 5. Germline V gene data show CDR1 as MNHEY and CDR2 as SVGAGI. CDR3 nucleotide sequence: TGTGCCAGCAGTTACTCGGTCGCAGGGGGCTATGGCTACACCTTC. Its protein product is CASSYSVAGGYGYTF.